This entry is about one T cell receptor beta chain. Antigen: not known. This entry comes from a study of Ad26.COV2.S vaccination and SARS-CoV-2 variants. Study context: Trial arm assignment for the donor was COV1001 Ad26.COV2.S. Ad26.COV2.S, an intramuscular injection, was given once or twice 56 days apart. Study-wide findings and caveats: Quantification of TCR breadth and depth may have yielded underestimates of total T cell responses. Individuals receiving vaccine had higher spike-specific TCR breadth than placebo recipients did.

Libraries were prepared by immunoSEQ multiplex PCR; TCRdb keeps only in-frame clonotypes and omits some of them. The repertoire holds about 350,000 clones, roughly nine tenths seen once, with around 6.4% in the top ten. Treatment described: about 20 received Ad26.COV2.S at low or high dose, single or two shots; roughly five received placebo; per-sample allocation not given. Samples were taken on day 63 after the first vaccine or placebo injection. The input for sequencing was peripheral blood, taken in a trial of Ad26.COV2.S vaccine versus placebo. This sequence originates from a person aged 18-60 years who received the Ad26.COV2.S COVID-19 vaccine or a placebo.

As DNA, the CDR3 is TGTGCCAGCAGCGGACAGGGGGCTGTCTATGGCTACACCTTC. As protein: CASSGQGAVYGYTF. The chain has TRBV5-6 and TRBJ1-2; 11 bases match TRBD1. The CDR3 is 14 residues long. Germline values: CDR1 SGHDT, CDR2 YYEEEE. V was clipped by 4 bases and J by 4 bases; unmatched bases: 3.